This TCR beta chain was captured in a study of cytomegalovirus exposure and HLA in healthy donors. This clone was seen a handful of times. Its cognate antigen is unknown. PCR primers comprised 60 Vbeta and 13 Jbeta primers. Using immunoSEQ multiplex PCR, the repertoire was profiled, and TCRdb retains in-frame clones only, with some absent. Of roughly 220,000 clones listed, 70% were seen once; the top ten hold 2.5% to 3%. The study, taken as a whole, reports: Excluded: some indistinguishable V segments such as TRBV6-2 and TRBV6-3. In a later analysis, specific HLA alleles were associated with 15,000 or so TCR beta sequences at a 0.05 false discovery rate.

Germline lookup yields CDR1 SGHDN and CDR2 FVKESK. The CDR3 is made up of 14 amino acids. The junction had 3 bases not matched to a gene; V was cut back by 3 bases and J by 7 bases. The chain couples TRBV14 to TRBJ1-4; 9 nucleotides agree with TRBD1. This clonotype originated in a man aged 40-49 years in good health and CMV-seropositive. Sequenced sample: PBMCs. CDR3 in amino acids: CASSQGQGSEKLFF. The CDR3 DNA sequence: TGTGCCAGCAGCCAGGGACAGGGTAGTGAAAAACTGTTTTTT.